This T cell receptor (beta chain) was sequenced during a study of shared clonotypes between healthy human individuals. Germline values: CDR1 MGHRA, CDR2 YSYEKL. This CDR3 comprises 17 residues. Trimming shortened V by 1 base and J by 3 bases, and 19 bases separated the two germline ends. Clones were sequenced by immunoSEQ multiplex PCR, and TCRdb holds only the in-frame ones, with some missing. Among roughly 490,000 clones, around 80% were seen once, and the ten largest hold roughly 12%. The count of this clone is one. The sequenced material came from PBMCs. The receptor comes from a woman between 40 and 55 years old in good health. Some clones in this sample may be carry-over from other donors' samples. The rearrangement uses TRBV4-1 and TRBJ2-7, with D possibly being TRBD2 (5 bases). The CDR3 sequence is CASSQGRWSKGGYEQYF. CDR3 in DNA: TGCGCCAGCAGCCAAGGGAGGTGGAGCAAAGGCGGCTACGAGCAGTACTTC.